What follows are 31 T cell receptor beta chains derived from one specimen sequenced in a study of shared clonotypes between healthy human individuals. The table came from immunoSEQ multiplex PCR; TCRdb's copy has only in-frame clones and leaves some out. This table has fewer than 1.8 million clones, 97% to 99% appearing once. The sequenced material came from naive CD4+ T cells sorted from blood. Subset meaning: CD45RA+ positively selected. The receptors shown here come from a man aged 30 to 45 in good health.

As concerns this clone: At the DNA level, this CDR3 is encoded by other sequences in the same sample as well. The chain has TRBV6-1 and TRBJ2-3; TRBD2 agrees at 7 bases. There are 15 residues in the CDR3. The junction had 2 bases not matched to a gene; V was cut back by 1 base and J by 1 base. Per the germline V gene, CDR1 is MNHNS and CDR2 is SASEGT. The CDR3 DNA is TGTGCCAGCAGTGAAGGGCTAGCGGGCACAGATACGCAGTATTTT. Translating gives CASSEGLAGTDTQYF.

CDR3 region: CASSQNSGRAYEQYF. The CDR3 DNA reads TGTGCCAGCAGCCAAAACAGCGGGAGGGCCTACGAGCAGTACTTC. The chain recombines TRBV14 with TRBJ2-7, with 10 bases matching TRBD2. J was trimmed by 2 bases and V by 2 bases; bases with no gene match: 3. Germline assignment: CDR1 SGHDN and CDR2 FVKESK. CDR3 size: 15 residues.

The chain has TRBV19 and TRBJ2-1, with a possible D match to TRBD1 (7 bases). Germline values: CDR1 LNHDA, CDR2 SQIVND (reference sequence). Trimming pared 0 bases from V and 1 base from J, leaving 13 bases between. The CDR3 has 17 residues. CDR3 amino acids: CASSIDPGGSSYNEQFF. CDR3 DNA: TGTGCCAGTAGTATAGATCCAGGGGGGAGTTCCTACAATGAGCAGTTCTTC.

The genes are TRBV7-2 and TRBJ1-2, with D hard to call. The CDR3 is made up of 16 amino acids. Germline CDR1 reads SGHTA; CDR2 reads FQGNSA. The V end lost 0 bases, the J end lost 7 bases, and 18 bases lay between the germline ends. The CDR3 nucleotides are TGTGCCAGCAGCTTAGCCGGAGCAGCCCGTATGGGTGGCTACACCTTC. It encodes CASSLAGAARMGGYTF. Filled out from reference TRBV7-2 and TRBJ1-2, the complete variable domain reads GAGVSQSPSNKVTEKGKDVELRCDPISGHTALYWYRQSLGQGLEFLIYFQGNSAPDKSGLPSDRFSAERTGGSVSTLTIQRTQQEDSAVYLCASSLAGAARMGGYTFGSGTRLTVV.

The chain is built from TRBV11-2 and TRBJ2-7, with D perhaps TRBD2 (5 bases). V was shortened by 4 bases and J by 4 bases, with 17 bases between the two germline ends. Looked up from germline, CDR1 is SGHAT and CDR2 is FQNNGV. This CDR3 region has 15 residues. The CDR3 sequence: CASSSWTGREYEQYF. CDR3 coding DNA: TGTGCCAGCAGCTCCTGGACGGGGAGAGAGTACGAGCAGTACTTC.

The rearrangement uses TRBV9 and TRBJ2-5; TRBD2 aligns across 11 bases. CDR1 and CDR2 from the germline V gene are SGDLS and YYNGEE. V was pared by 2 bases and J by 2 bases, with 8 bases of the junction left unmatched. The CDR3 loop spans 17 amino acids. CDR3 sequence (DNA): TGTGCCAGCAGCGTTAGCGCTAGCGGGAGGTTACAAGAGACCCAGTACTTC. Translation: CASSVSASGRLQETQYF. Complete variable domain (other parts from reference TRBV9 and TRBJ2-5): DSGVTQTPKHLITATGQRVTLRCSPRSGDLSVYWYQQSLDQGLQFLIQYYNGEERAKGNILERFSAQQFPDLHSELNLSSLELGDSALYFCASSVSASGRLQETQYFGPGTRLLVL.

The V call is TRBV5-4, the J call TRBJ2-1; 9 nucleotides line up with TRBD2. The CDR3 length is 16 residues. The V segment lost 3 bases and the J segment 5 bases; nucleotides outside the gene matches: 9. CDR1 and CDR2 from the germline V gene are SGHNT and YYREEE (reference sequence). For the CDR3, the DNA is TGTGCCAGCAGCTCACCTCGAGCGGGAGGAAACAATGAGCAGTTCTTC. This gives the protein CASSSPRAGGNNEQFF.

This chain uses TRBV5-6 with TRBJ2-3, with D perhaps matching TRBD2 (5 bases). The V and J ends lost 1 base and 1 base respectively, with 13 bases between them. The CDR3 is 16 amino acids. Germline-derived CDR1 and CDR2 are SGHDT and YYEEEE. Written as DNA, the CDR3 is TGTGCCAGCAGCTTGCTCGTTCTAGCTGGCACAGATACGCAGTATTTT. It encodes CASSLLVLAGTDTQYF.

For this clone: Other DNA sequences in the sample encode the same CDR3. The gene calls are TRBV2 and TRBJ2-7; possibly TRBD1 for D (6 bases). The CDR3 is 12 residues long. Per germline, CDR1 SNHLY and CDR2 FYNNEI. V lost 4 bases and J lost 4, with 8 bases in between. The CDR3 region has the DNA TGTGCCAGCAGTGGGGACACGTACGAGCAGTACTTC. Its protein is CASSGDTYEQYF.

This clone appeared a single time. The CDR3 DNA follows: TGTGCCAGCAGCTATGGGCCCAGCGGAAACTCCTACAATGAGCAGTTCTTC. Protein: CASSYGPSGNSYNEQFF. This rearrangement joins TRBV7-2 to TRBJ2-1; D is perhaps TRBD2 (5 bases). V lost 4 bases and J 0 bases, leaving 16 bases between the germline ends. From germline, CDR1 is SGHTA and CDR2 FQGNSA. The length of the CDR3 is 17 residues.

The chain recombines TRBV7-2 with TRBJ1-1; the D gene is possibly TRBD1 (6 bases). The germline CDR1 and CDR2 sequences are SGHTA and FQGNSA. This CDR3 spans 14 amino acids. The V gene lost 3 bases and the J gene lost 6 bases, with 14 bases spanning the gap. For the CDR3, the DNA is TGTGCCAGCAGCTTTTACAGGGAGGGTCCTGAAGCTTTCTTT. Translated, it gives CASSFYREGPEAFF.

The chain couples TRBV14 to TRBJ2-1; 8 nucleotides match TRBD2. Germline V CDR1 and CDR2: SGHDN, FVKESK. Germline trimming cut 0 bases from V and 3 bases from J; bases unmatched to any gene: 7. The CDR3 totals 17 residues. CDR3 sequence reads: CASSQDPVAGFYNEQFF. The CDR3 DNA follows: TGTGCCAGCAGCCAAGATCCGGTAGCGGGATTCTACAATGAGCAGTTCTTC.

The chain uses TRBV2 and TRBJ2-5; no clear D gene. V was trimmed by 8 bases and J by 7 bases, leaving 14 bases between them. Germline assignment: CDR1 SNHLY and CDR2 FYNNEI. The CDR3 extends over 12 amino acids. The CDR3 DNA reads TGTGCCAGCCAGACAAACGAAGTGACCCAGTACTTC. It encodes CASQTNEVTQYF.

V gene TRBV27 combines with J gene TRBJ2-5; D gene unclear. This CDR3 has 16 amino acids. Trimming pared 6 bases from V and 1 base from J, leaving 18 bases between. In germline, CDR1 is MNHEY, CDR2 SMNVEV (reference sequence). Here the CDR3 DNA reads TGTGCCAGCAGCGTAGTGAGAGGAACTGGCCAAGAGACCCAGTACTTC. It translates to CASSVVRGTGQETQYF.

J is TRBJ1-2 and V is TRBV15; perhaps TRBD1 as D (5 bases). Trimming pared 0 bases from V and 2 bases from J, leaving 10 bases between. This CDR3 spans 15 amino acids. CDR1 is LNHNV, CDR2 YYDKDF, per germline (reference sequence). CDR3 nucleotide sequence: TGTGCCACCAGCAGAGATCGGGCAGGGAACTATGGCTACACCTTC. Translation: CATSRDRAGNYGYTF.

The chain employs TRBV7-8 and TRBJ2-7; D may match TRBD1 or TRBD2 (5 bases each). Germline V gives CDR1 SGHVS, CDR2 FQNEAQ. The V end was cut by 3 bases, the J end by 6 bases, with 21 bases between. This CDR3 contains 16 residues. The DNA of the CDR3 is TGTGCCAGCAGCTTTTTCGGGGCTAGCCTTTTTGGCGAGCAGTACTTC. Encoded protein: CASSFFGASLFGEQYF.

V is TRBV5-1 and J is TRBJ1-1; tentative D call: TRBD1 (6 bases). The CDR3 is 14 residues long. CDR1 is SGHRS, CDR2 YFSETQ, per germline. With 0 bases removed from V and 7 bases from J, the gap between germline ends came to 13 bases. This CDR3 reads CASSLEWGAVEAFF. The CDR3 nucleotides are TGCGCCAGCAGCTTGGAGTGGGGGGCGGTTGAAGCTTTCTTT.

The chain uses TRBV5-1 and TRBJ2-1; 13 bases map to TRBD2. The J segment lost 6 bases and the V segment lost 2 bases, leaving 5 bases of the junction unmatched. The CDR3 spans 16 residues. Germline CDR1 is SGHRS and CDR2 is YFSETQ. The CDR3 bases are TGCGCCAGCAGCTTCGGACTAGCGGGAGTGTTCAATGAGCAGTTCTTC. It encodes CASSFGLAGVFNEQFF.

The chain employs TRBV5-1 and TRBJ1-3; D unclear. V lost 4 bases and J lost 1, with 12 bases in between. CDR3 length equals 15 residues. Germline V gene data show CDR1 as SGHRS and CDR2 as YFSETQ. CDR3 in DNA: TGCGCCAGCAGCCGCGTCCCAGATTCTGGAAACACCATATATTTT. Amino acids: CASSRVPDSGNTIYF.

The rearrangement uses TRBV29-1 and TRBJ1-4; 7 bases fit TRBD1. Germline assignment: CDR1 SQVTM and CDR2 ANQGSEA. Losses at the gene ends were 7 bases for V and 3 bases for J; bases not matched to a gene: 11. This CDR3 is 15 amino acids long. The CDR3 region is CSAALPGGANEKLFF. DNA of the CDR3: TGCAGCGCCGCACTACCAGGGGGGGCTAATGAAAAACTGTTTTTT. The variable domain in full, completed from reference TRBV29-1 and TRBJ1-4, reads SAVISQKPSRDICQRGTSLTIQCQVDSQVTMMFWYRQQPGQSLTLIATANQGSEATYESGFVIDKFPISRPNLTFSTLTVSNMSPEDSSIYLCSAALPGGANEKLFFGSGTQLSVL.

This chain links TRBV27 with TRBJ2-7; D is undetermined. Germline assignment: CDR1 MNHEY and CDR2 SMNVEV (reference sequence). Between the trimmed V and J ends, which lost 5 bases and 3 bases, there was a span of 8 bases. The CDR3 runs to 12 residues. The CDR3 sequence is CASSRNVYEQYF. The CDR3 DNA reads TGTGCCAGCAGTAGAAACGTCTACGAGCAGTACTTC.

The chain has TRBV5-6 and TRBJ1-5, with no clear D. CDR1 and CDR2 from the germline V gene are SGHDT and YYEEEE. With 2 bases removed from V and 4 bases from J, the gap between germline ends came to 7 bases. The CDR3 covers 13 residues. CDR3 coding DNA: TGTGCCAGCAGCTTTAACCCGAATCAGCCCCAGCATTTT. Residues: CASSFNPNQPQHF.

This rearrangement joins TRBV7-3 to TRBJ2-4; D possibly corresponds to TRBD1 (6 bases). V lost 3 bases and J 8 bases, leaving 11 bases between the germline ends. Germline lookup yields CDR1 SGHTA and CDR2 FQGTGA. The CDR3 has 13 amino acids. This CDR3 is CASSLGHLDIQYF. The DNA for the CDR3 is TGTGCCAGCAGCTTGGGACATCTCGACATTCAGTACTTC.

A single count supports this clone. At the DNA level, this CDR3 is encoded by other sequences in the same sample as well. This rearrangement joins TRBV5-1 to TRBJ2-3; D might be TRBD1 (5 bases). The V and J ends lost 2 bases and 2 bases respectively, with 9 bases between them. CDR3 length equals 14 residues. Germline lookup yields CDR1 SGHRS and CDR2 YFSETQ. CDR3 sequence reads: CASSLAGITDTQYF. CDR3 DNA sequence: TGCGCCAGCAGCTTAGCAGGGATCACAGATACGCAGTATTTT.

This clone was observed once. The chain employs TRBV7-2 and TRBJ1-5; D gene uncertain. V was trimmed by 1 base and J by 5 bases, leaving 9 bases between them. Per the germline V gene, CDR1 is SGHTA and CDR2 is FQGNSA. The CDR3 is 14 residues long. The CDR3 is CASSLGDYHQPQHF. The CDR3 DNA is TGTGCCAGCAGCTTAGGAGACTACCATCAGCCCCAGCATTTT.

This rearrangement joins TRBV28 to TRBJ1-5; D might be TRBD1 (5 bases). The CDR3 is 13 amino acids. The germline V and J ends were trimmed by 3 bases and 7 bases, with 10 bases remaining between them. Germline CDR1 MDHEN, CDR2 SYDVKM. The CDR3 nucleotides read TGTGCCAGCAGTTTGTCAGGGCTACAGCCCCAGCATTTT. This translates into CASSLSGLQPQHF.

This chain links TRBV5-1 with TRBJ1-1; 8 bases fit TRBD1. V shed 0 bases and J 5 bases; nucleotides not matched to a gene: 3. CDR1 and CDR2 from the germline V gene are SGHRS and YFSETQ. This CDR3 is 14 amino acids long. CDR3 nucleotide sequence: TGCGCCAGCAGCTTGGCACGACAGGGGACTGAAGCTTTCTTT. Translating gives CASSLARQGTEAFF.

The CDR3 DNA follows: TGTGCCAGTAGTATGGGTGGCTACACCTTC. This sequence encodes CASSMGGYTF. The chain employs TRBV19 and TRBJ1-2; D remains unclear. Trimming removed 3 bases from V and 7 bases from J, with 3 bases in between. The CDR3 is 10 residues long. CDR1 is LNHDA, CDR2 SQIVND, per germline (reference sequence).

The chain is built from TRBV19 and TRBJ1-2, with D perhaps TRBD1 (5 bases). Trimming removed 7 bases from V and 2 bases from J, with 11 bases in between. The CDR3 covers 13 residues. Looked up from germline, CDR1 is LNHDA and CDR2 is SQIVND (reference sequence). The CDR3 reads CASNFGANYGYTF. The CDR3 DNA sequence: TGTGCCAGTAATTTCGGGGCCAACTATGGCTACACCTTC.

The gene calls are TRBV7-2 and TRBJ2-7, with D possibly TRBD2 on 6 matching bases. The CDR3 covers 12 residues. CDR1 is SGHTA, CDR2 FQGNSA, per germline. V was trimmed by 1 base and J by 6 bases, leaving 7 bases between them. CDR3 DNA sequence: TGTGCCAGCAGCTTAGGGAGGGGCGAGCAGTACTTC. Translating it yields CASSLGRGEQYF.

This rearrangement joins TRBV7-2 to TRBJ2-3; 7 positions agree with TRBD2. V gave up 5 bases and J gave up 2 bases; unmatched junction bases: 13. Germline loops: CDR1 SGHTA, CDR2 FQGNSA. CDR3 length: 17 residues. CDR3 nucleotide sequence: TGTGCCAGCAGCCCTCGTGGGAGGGCAGCGAACACAGATACGCAGTATTTT. Amino acid sequence: CASSPRGRAANTDTQYF.